A selection of T cell receptor beta chains follows, all from one sample in a study of T cell responses to AZD1222 COVID-19 vaccine. The method was immunoSEQ multiplex PCR; TCRdb's version includes in-frame clones alone and lacks a portion of them. The sample holds about 120,000 clones, about nine tenths seen once. This material consisted of peripheral blood, taken on day 0 of AZD1222 vaccination. The receptors derive from an adult in good health. CDR3s include the opening cysteine and the closing phenylalanine or tryptophan. The order of the fields is V gene, D gene, clone size, J gene, CDR3 protein, CDR3 DNA. D genes are given only for firm matches. Size is stated for part of the rows, as once, few or many counts, or as a class when the clone is expanded.

v_call: TRBV6-5; d_call: TRBD1; clone_size: -; j_call: TRBJ1-1; cdr3_aa: CASRDRYSEAFF; cdr3_nt: TGTGCCAGCAGGGACAGGTACTCTGAAGCTTTCTTT
v_call: TRBV20-1; d_call: -; clone_size: -; j_call: TRBJ2-3; cdr3_aa: CSASRYTSSTDTQYF; cdr3_nt: TGCAGTGCTAGTCGATACACCTCTAGCACAGATACGCAGTATTTT
v_call: TRBV7-9; d_call: -; clone_size: -; j_call: TRBJ2-3; cdr3_aa: CASSLGGGASTDTQYF; cdr3_nt: TGTGCCAGCAGCTTAGGTGGCGGAGCCAGCACAGATACGCAGTATTTT
v_call: TRBV6-5; d_call: -; clone_size: -; j_call: TRBJ1-2; cdr3_aa: CASSTRGGYGYTF; cdr3_nt: TGTGCCAGCAGCACTCGGGGGGGCTATGGCTACACCTTC
v_call: TRBV28; d_call: -; clone_size: once; j_call: TRBJ2-1; cdr3_aa: CASSLWEGANYNEQFF; cdr3_nt: TGTGCCAGCAGTTTATGGGAGGGGGCTAACTACAATGAGCAGTTCTTC
v_call: TRBV25-1; d_call: -; clone_size: -; j_call: TRBJ2-1; cdr3_aa: CASSFPPGTSSYNEQFF; cdr3_nt: TGTGCCAGCAGTTTTCCCCCCGGGACATCAAGCTACAATGAGCAGTTCTTC
v_call: TRBV7-2; d_call: -; clone_size: few; j_call: TRBJ1-6; cdr3_aa: CASSLTGWGGSPLHF; cdr3_nt: TGTGCCAGCAGCTTAACAGGGTGGGGAGGATCACCCCTCCACTTT
v_call: TRBV24-1; d_call: -; clone_size: -; j_call: TRBJ2-1; cdr3_aa: CATSDFRGLYNEQFF; cdr3_nt: TGTGCCACCAGTGATTTCCGTGGACTTTACAATGAGCAGTTCTTC
v_call: TRBV14; d_call: TRBD2; clone_size: -; j_call: TRBJ2-7; cdr3_aa: CASSRREGGPYEQYF; cdr3_nt: TGTGCCAGCAGCCGTCGGGAGGGGGGCCCCTACGAGCAGTACTTC
v_call: TRBV13; d_call: -; clone_size: -; j_call: TRBJ2-1; cdr3_aa: CASSLEGVQVTYNEQFF; cdr3_nt: TGTGCCAGCAGCTTAGAGGGTGTTCAGGTCACCTACAATGAGCAGTTCTTC
v_call: TRBV10-3; d_call: -; clone_size: -; j_call: TRBJ1-2; cdr3_aa: CAIKPDSYYGYTF; cdr3_nt: TGTGCCATCAAACCCGACAGCTACTATGGCTACACCTTC
v_call: TRBV11-2; d_call: -; clone_size: -; j_call: TRBJ2-7; cdr3_aa: CASSLQRAHEQYF; cdr3_nt: TGTGCCAGCAGCTTACAAAGGGCCCACGAGCAGTACTTC
v_call: TRBV28; d_call: -; clone_size: -; j_call: TRBJ1-2; cdr3_aa: CASSSSGGHYGYTF; cdr3_nt: TGTGCCAGCAGTTCCTCGGGGGGACACTATGGCTACACCTTC
v_call: TRBV28; d_call: TRBD1; clone_size: -; j_call: TRBJ2-7; cdr3_aa: CASPPQGALQDEQYF; cdr3_nt: TGTGCCAGCCCTCCCCAGGGGGCCCTTCAGGACGAGCAGTACTTC
v_call: TRBV10-3; d_call: -; clone_size: -; j_call: TRBJ1-5; cdr3_aa: CAISGGYSNQPQHF; cdr3_nt: TGTGCCATCAGTGGGGGGTATAGCAATCAGCCCCAGCATTTT
v_call: TRBV5-1; d_call: -; clone_size: -; j_call: TRBJ1-3; cdr3_aa: CASSLGGSLSGNTIYF; cdr3_nt: TGCGCCAGCAGCTTGGGTGGCAGTCTCTCTGGAAACACCATATATTTT
v_call: TRBV20-1; d_call: -; clone_size: once; j_call: TRBJ1-1; cdr3_aa: CSASPPGVPRNTEAFF; cdr3_nt: TGCAGTGCTAGTCCCCCCGGCGTCCCGAGGAACACTGAAGCTTTCTTT
v_call: TRBV15; d_call: -; clone_size: -; j_call: TRBJ1-4; cdr3_aa: CATSRVDEKLFF; cdr3_nt: TGTGCCACCAGCAGAGTGGATGAAAAACTGTTTTTT
v_call: TRBV6-5; d_call: -; clone_size: -; j_call: TRBJ1-1; cdr3_aa: CASTRTIFTEAFF; cdr3_nt: TGTGCCAGCACCAGGACAATATTCACTGAAGCTTTCTTT
v_call: TRBV3-1/TRBV3-2; d_call: TRBD2; clone_size: -; j_call: TRBJ2-7; cdr3_aa: CASSRPGSGTGEQYF; cdr3_nt: TGTGCCAGCAGCCGTCCCGGGAGCGGGACGGGAGAGCAGTACTTC
v_call: TRBV6-2/TRBV6-3; d_call: -; clone_size: -; j_call: TRBJ2-5; cdr3_aa: CASSYWAGEETQYF; cdr3_nt: TGTGCCAGCAGTTACTGGGCAGGGGAAGAGACCCAGTACTTC
v_call: TRBV28; d_call: -; clone_size: -; j_call: TRBJ1-2; cdr3_aa: CASTHGGTLNYGYTF; cdr3_nt: TGTGCCAGCACCCACGGAGGGACGCTCAACTATGGCTACACCTTC
v_call: TRBV11-2; d_call: TRBD2; clone_size: -; j_call: TRBJ2-2; cdr3_aa: CASSFHRSGSPTGELFF; cdr3_nt: TGTGCCAGCAGCTTCCACCGGAGCGGGAGTCCCACCGGGGAGCTGTTTTTT
v_call: TRBV7-8; d_call: -; clone_size: -; j_call: TRBJ1-2; cdr3_aa: CASSLEASVFGYTF; cdr3_nt: TGTGCCAGCAGCTTAGAGGCGTCAGTCTTTGGCTACACCTTC
v_call: TRBV6-1; d_call: -; clone_size: -; j_call: TRBJ1-4; cdr3_aa: CASSEIWNNEKLFF; cdr3_nt: TGTGCCAGCAGTGAAATTTGGAATAATGAAAAACTGTTTTTT
v_call: TRBV6-5; d_call: TRBD1; clone_size: -; j_call: TRBJ1-1; cdr3_aa: CASSYSPGGKTEAFF; cdr3_nt: TGTGCCAGCAGTTACTCGCCAGGGGGGAAAACTGAAGCTTTCTTT
v_call: TRBV7-9; d_call: TRBD2; clone_size: -; j_call: TRBJ2-7; cdr3_aa: CASSPPTSGRVYEQYF; cdr3_nt: TGTGCCAGCAGCCCGCCTACTAGCGGGAGGGTCTACGAGCAGTACTTC
v_call: TRBV10-2; d_call: -; clone_size: -; j_call: TRBJ1-3; cdr3_aa: CASSNGEGRGNTIYF; cdr3_nt: TGCGCCAGCAGCAATGGCGAGGGGCGCGGAAACACCATATATTTT
v_call: TRBV10-1; d_call: -; clone_size: -; j_call: TRBJ2-7; cdr3_aa: CASSSGPSTEQYF; cdr3_nt: TGCGCCAGCAGTTCGGGACCGAGCACCGAGCAGTACTTC
v_call: TRBV7-2; d_call: TRBD1; clone_size: -; j_call: TRBJ1-2; cdr3_aa: CASSLGRSKGQAEGYGYTF; cdr3_nt: TGTGCCAGCAGCTTAGGGCGGTCTAAGGGACAGGCAGAAGGCTATGGCTACACCTTC